This paragraph covers one T cell receptor beta chain sequence. Which antigen it targets is not known. No base quality values were provided; no much bigger clone lies one nucleotide off. Each collaborating institution followed its own protocols to collect whole blood in K2EDTA tubes. For TCRbeta analysis, collaborator samples were shipped as frozen whole blood, as isolated PBMCs, or as DNA extracted from either sample type. The immunoSEQ Assay, a bias-controlled multiplex PCR, was used to amplify TCRbeta CDR3 regions from genomic DNA. In the original analysis: Within the assay, amplification of reference gene primers was used to estimate how many nucleated cells each sample contained. To quantify the absolute abundance of each unique TCRbeta CDR3 rearrangement, sequence reads were collapsed and filtered. For each sample, productive Simpson clonality was calculated by taking the square root of Simpson's diversity index across productive rearrangements. The immuneACCESS repertoire file appears here via TCRdb, limited to in-frame rearrangements. These files lack a portion of the clones; in checked studies, under half of the deficit traces to unresolved V genes, and the cause of the others is not known. The V and J calls and clone size were taken over from that table, and D and trimming were inferred from the DNA. The table for this sample lists more than 250,000 clones; around 86% of them were counted only once. The ten largest account for 1% of the sample.

At the junction V is shortened by 3 bases and J by 1 base, with 3 bases in between. Taken from cysteine to phenylalanine, the CDR3 has 13 residues. The sequence is cut down to CDR3 DNA, 39 bases in frame from base 1. Per the germline V gene, MNHNS is the CDR1 and SASEGT is the CDR2. These data are taken from a study of blood T cell repertoires in COVID-19 (dated by TCRdb to the early 2020s). For context, the study as a whole: Samples from collaborators originated in the United States, Italy and Spain and spanned both the acute and convalescent phases of COVID-19. The prospective study material was composed of cDNA or gDNA derived from T cells, B-cell-depleted T cells, or PBMCs. The dataset comprised deeply sampled blood TCRbeta repertoires from subjects exposed to, actively infected with, or recovered from COVID-19. The repertoires were released in a freely available public database intended as a resource for research on the immune response to SARS-CoV-2. The samples were drawn from the first 160 participants of the ongoing ImmuneRACE study and from over 950 subjects provided by 6 global collaborators. Nearly every sample came with metadata listing a de-identified subject ID, COVID-19 status, age in years and sex. Where available, HLA class I and class II types were obtained from metadata supplied by the sample provider rather than from assay-based typing.

Paper-wide results and their limitations: The amount of clinical and demographic metadata varied by source and participant and was provided uncurated.

This receptor was identified in a man in his fifties with active or convalescent COVID-19. Sequenced: peripheral blood. Recombination linked TRBV6-1 to TRBJ2-2; there is no confident call for the D gene. The nucleotide sequence is TGTGCCAGCAGTGACGTGAACACCGGGGAGCTGTTTTTT. Its translation is CASSDVNTGELFF.